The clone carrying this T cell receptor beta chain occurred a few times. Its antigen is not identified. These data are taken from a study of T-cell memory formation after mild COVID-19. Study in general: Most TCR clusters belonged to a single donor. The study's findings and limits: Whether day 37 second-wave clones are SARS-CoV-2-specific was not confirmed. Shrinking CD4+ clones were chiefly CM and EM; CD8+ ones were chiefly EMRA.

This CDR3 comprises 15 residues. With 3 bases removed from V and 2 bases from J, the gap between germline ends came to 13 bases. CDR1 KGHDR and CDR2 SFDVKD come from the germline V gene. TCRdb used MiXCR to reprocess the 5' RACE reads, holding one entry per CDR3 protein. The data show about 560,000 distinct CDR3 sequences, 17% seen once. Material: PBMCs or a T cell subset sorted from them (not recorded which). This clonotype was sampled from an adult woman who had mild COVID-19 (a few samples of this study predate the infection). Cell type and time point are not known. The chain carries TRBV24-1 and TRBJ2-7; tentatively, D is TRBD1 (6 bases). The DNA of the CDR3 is TGTGCCACCAGTGATCCTAAGACAGGAACCTACGAGCAGTACTTC. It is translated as CATSDPKTGTYEQYF.